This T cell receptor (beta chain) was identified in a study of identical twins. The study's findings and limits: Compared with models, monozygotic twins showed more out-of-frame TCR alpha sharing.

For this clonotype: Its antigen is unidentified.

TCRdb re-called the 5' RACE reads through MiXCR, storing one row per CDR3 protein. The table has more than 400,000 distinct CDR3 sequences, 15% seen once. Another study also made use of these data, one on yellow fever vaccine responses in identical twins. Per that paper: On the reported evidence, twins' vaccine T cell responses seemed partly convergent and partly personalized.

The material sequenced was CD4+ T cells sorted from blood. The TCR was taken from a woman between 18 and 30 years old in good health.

DNA for the CDR3: TGTGCCAGCAGTTTTCAACGGGGGGCCGCAGATACGCAGTATTTT. It yields the protein CASSFQRGAADTQYF. The V call is TRBV28, the J call TRBJ2-3, with D possibly being TRBD2 (7 bases). V lost 3 bases to trimming and J lost 4 bases, with 14 bases between them. This CDR3 spans 15 amino acids. Germline-derived CDR1 and CDR2 are MDHEN and SYDVKM.